This TCR beta chain appears in the sequencing data of a study of blood T cells in healthy people across ages. Each sample used at least 7 million PBMCs. A few counts support this clonotype. For the second PCR, which ran for about 6 to 11 cycles, a sample-barcoded 5' primer and a J-beta primer mix were used. MiXCR, run by TCRdb on the 5' RACE reads, gives a single entry per CDR3 protein. Of around 500,000 distinct CDR3 sequences listed, around half are singletons. Germline CDR1 SGHVS, CDR2 FNYEAQ. This CDR3 comprises 14 residues. V was trimmed by 1 base and J by 7 bases, leaving 8 bases between them. This receptor was taken from a man older than 75 in good health. Sequences were obtained from blood. The chain is built from TRBV7-6 and TRBJ1-6, with D possibly TRBD1 on 5 matching bases. CDR3 loop: CASSLEAGNSPLHF. The CDR3 DNA sequence: TGTGCCAGCAGCTTAGAGGCAGGGAATTCACCCCTCCACTTT.